This entry lists 27 T cell receptor beta chains sequenced from one sample in a study of blood T cells in healthy people across ages. Then a second PCR, running roughly 7 to 11 cycles, was carried out with a sample-barcoded 5' primer and a J-beta primer mix. TCRdb fed the 5' RACE reads into MiXCR, producing one record per CDR3 protein. The profile covers 550,000 to 650,000 distinct CDR3 sequences, with 25% to 35% appearing a single time and approximately 15% taken by the ten largest. The sequenced sample consisted of blood. These TCRs come from a woman of 80 years or more in good health.

This chain connects TRBV5-6 to TRBJ1-3, with a weak D call TRBD1 (5 bases). The CDR3 has 13 amino acids. Germline V lookup: CDR1 SGHDT, CDR2 YYEEEE. Trimming pared 6 bases from V and 5 bases from J, leaving 12 bases between. The chain's CDR3 is CASTQGGRNTIYF. The CDR3 nucleotides read TGTGCCAGCACCCAGGGTGGAAGAAACACCATATATTTT.

This clonotype was seen ten or more times. V and J are TRBV20-1 and TRBJ2-1; 12 positions match TRBD2. The length of the CDR3 is 18 residues. Germline values: CDR1 DFQATT, CDR2 SNEGSKA (reference sequence). V lost 3 bases and J lost 3; bases outside the gene matches: 12. In nucleotides, the CDR3 is TGCAGTGCTAGGGGAGCTAGCGGGGGGGCCGGCCGCTACAATGAGCAGTTCTTC. Translating gives CSARGASGGAGRYNEQFF.

This clonotype was observed at least ten times. A much larger clone lies a single base off, so this may be a read error. V is TRBV6-5 and J is TRBJ2-5; D uncertain. Trimming pared 1 base from V and 11 bases from J, leaving 17 bases between. CDR1 and CDR2 (germline): MNHEY, SVGAGI. This CDR3 region has 14 residues. In DNA, the CDR3 is TGTGCCAGCAGTTACTTGCCAGAATACAATGAGCAGTACTTC. This encodes CASSYLPEYNEQYF.

V usage is TRBV6-1 and J usage is TRBJ2-3; no clear D. From germline, CDR1 is MNHNS and CDR2 SASEGT. V lost 8 bases to trimming and J lost 6 bases, with 3 bases between them. The CDR3 spans 9 residues. CDR3 amino acids: CASRDTQYF. In nucleotides, the CDR3 is TGTGCCAGCCGGGATACGCAGTATTTT.

The rearrangement uses TRBV6-5 and TRBJ2-7; the match to TRBD2 covers 8 bases. The trim removed 6 bases at V and 0 bases at J, leaving 7 bases unmatched. Germline V gene data show CDR1 as MNHEY and CDR2 as SVGAGI. CDR3 length equals 15 residues. This CDR3 reads CASRGTGGSSYEQYF. The CDR3 DNA follows: TGTGCCAGCAGGGGGACGGGAGGGAGCTCCTACGAGCAGTACTTC.

V and J are TRBV6-1 and TRBJ2-2, with 12 bases that match TRBD1. V was pared by 5 bases and J by 6 bases, with 16 bases of the junction left unmatched. In germline, CDR1 is MNHNS, CDR2 SASEGT. This CDR3 has 19 residues. The CDR3 sequence: CASSKPGQGAFAYPGELFF. CDR3 in DNA: TGTGCCAGCAGTAAACCGGGACAGGGGGCCTTTGCCTATCCCGGGGAGCTGTTTTTT.

This clonotype occurred many times. The V gene is TRBV5-1, the J gene TRBJ2-5; TRBD1 matches at 9 bases. The V segment lost 5 bases and the J segment 2 bases; nucleotides outside the gene matches: 10. Germline V gene data show CDR1 as SGHRS and CDR2 as YFSETQ. The CDR3 has 16 residues. CDR3 residues: CASRRTGTGPQETQYF. Written as DNA, the CDR3 is TGCGCCAGCAGACGGACTGGGACAGGGCCACAAGAGACCCAGTACTTC.

This clonotype was recorded at least ten times. This chain joins TRBV2 and TRBJ1-2; D not resolved. Germline CDR1 is SNHLY and CDR2 is FYNNEI. The CDR3 totals 15 residues. The V and J ends lost 1 base and 3 bases respectively, with 12 bases between them. For the CDR3, the DNA is TGTGCCAGCAGTGAAGAAGTGTCGGTTCACTATGGCTACACCTTC. Its translation is CASSEEVSVHYGYTF.

This clonotype was seen at least ten times. V usage is TRBV27 and J usage is TRBJ2-5, with 8 bases aligning to TRBD1. J lost 1 base, V lost 5 bases, and 6 bases had no gene match. The germline gives CDR1 MNHEY, CDR2 SMNVEV (reference sequence). This CDR3 comprises 15 residues. CDR3 DNA: TGTGCCAGCAGTCCGGGACAGGTCCCCCAAGAGACCCAGTACTTC. Translated: CASSPGQVPQETQYF.

This clonotype has a count of ten or more. V gene TRBV18 combines with J gene TRBJ2-7, with D possibly matching TRBD1 (5 bases). The CDR3 has 16 residues. V was clipped by 0 bases and J by 0 bases, with 12 bases between them. CDR1 is KGHSH and CDR2 is LQKENI in the germline V gene. CDR3 residues: CASSPPGRASSYEQYF. The CDR3 DNA is TGTGCCAGCTCACCACCGGGCAGGGCCAGCTCCTACGAGCAGTACTTC.

This clonotype was found many times. The gene calls are TRBV10-3 and TRBJ2-1, with 7 bases matching TRBD1. Trimming removed 0 bases from V and 4 bases from J; junction bases left unmatched: 3. This CDR3 has 15 amino acids. Germline CDR1 reads ENHRY; CDR2 reads SYGVKD. The CDR3 coding sequence is TGTGCCATCAGTGAGTCAGGGGGCGCATACAATGAGCAGTTCTTC. Translation: CAISESGGAYNEQFF.

This clonotype was recorded a few times. The genes are TRBV6-2 or TRBV6-3 and TRBJ1-5; no clear D. V dropped 6 bases and J dropped 5 bases, with 17 bases sitting between them. The CDR3 covers 15 residues. Germline V gene lookup returns CDR1 MNHEY and CDR2 SVGEGT. CDR3 in amino acids: CASRDDLSDYQPQHF. The CDR3 DNA is TGTGCCAGCAGAGACGATCTAAGCGATTATCAGCCCCAGCATTTT.

As regards this clonotype: One junction end disagrees with the germline gene, perhaps due to a read error. The chain uses TRBV28 and TRBJ1-6; D ambiguous. The CDR3 runs 17 residues. The germline V gene has CDR1 MDHEN and CDR2 SYDVKM. The DNA of the CDR3 is TGTGCCAGCAGAAGGACCGAGAGAAGCTCCTATAGTTCACCCCTCCACTTT. This sequence encodes CASRRTERSSYSSPLHF. Supplemented by reference TRBV28 and TRBJ1-6, the full variable domain reads DVKVTQSSRYLVKRTGEKVFLECVQDMDHENMFWYRQDPGLGLRLIYFSYDVKMKEKGDIPEGYSVSREKKERFSLILESASTNQTSMYLCASRRTERSSYSSPLHFGNGTRLTVT.

This clonotype appeared many times. The chain recombines TRBV7-6 with TRBJ2-1; D is perhaps TRBD2 (6 bases). Germline-derived CDR1 and CDR2 are SGHVS and FNYEAQ. The CDR3 totals 16 residues. The ends were cut back, 5 bases at V and 3 bases at J, with 17 bases in the middle. CDR3 DNA: TGTGCCAGCAGCGCTAGACTAGTGGGGGGCTACAATGAGCAGTTCTTC. It codes for CASSARLVGGYNEQFF.

CDR3 DNA: TGCAGTGCTCCCGGTCTAGCGGGGTACAATGAGCAGTTCTTC. Amino acid sequence: CSAPGLAGYNEQFF. The gene calls are TRBV20-1 and TRBJ2-1; TRBD2 matches at 9 bases. The V and J ends lost 5 bases and 4 bases, in that order; junction bases with no gene match: 6. The CDR3 runs 14 residues. The germline V gene encodes CDR1 DFQATT and CDR2 SNEGSKA (reference sequence).

This clonotype was recorded many times. V gene TRBV20-1 combines with J gene TRBJ2-1, with 10 bases identical to TRBD2. Per germline, CDR1 DFQATT and CDR2 SNEGSKA (reference sequence). The CDR3 runs 15 residues. The V and J ends lost 0 bases and 6 bases, in that order; junction bases with no gene match: 5. CDR3 sequence reads: CSARDRAGGPNEQFF. The CDR3 nucleotides are TGCAGTGCTAGAGATCGAGCGGGGGGGCCCAATGAGCAGTTCTTC.

The CDR3 nucleotides read TGTGCCAGCCGCCCCGGGACAGGGTTACCCCGGGAGCAGTACTTC. It yields the protein CASRPGTGLPREQYF. This rearrangement joins TRBV7-9 to TRBJ2-7; 9 bases line up with TRBD1. Germline lookup yields CDR1 SEHNR and CDR2 FQNEAQ (reference sequence). This CDR3 is 15 amino acids long. Trimming at V came to 8 bases and at J to 7 bases, leaving 15 bases not matched to a gene.

This clonotype was seen only a few times. V gene TRBV5-1 combines with J gene TRBJ1-4; 8 nucleotides agree with TRBD1. The CDR3 contains 16 residues. After removal of 4 bases from V and 8 bases from J, the junction contained 13 bases not matched to a gene. Germline CDR1 SGHRS, CDR2 YFSETQ. CDR3 amino acids: CASSQSPGQGWEKLFF. CDR3 in DNA: TGCGCCAGCAGCCAGAGTCCCGGACAGGGTTGGGAAAAACTGTTTTTT.

V gene TRBV20-1 combines with J gene TRBJ1-6, with D possibly matching TRBD1 (5 bases). Germline loops: CDR1 DFQATT, CDR2 SNEGSKA (reference sequence). Trimming took off 1 base at V and 11 bases at J, with 18 bases between the two ends. CDR3 length equals 15 residues. The DNA for the CDR3 is TGCAGTGCTAGAGCTCCCGGCCAGGGATTTGCACCCCTCCACTTT. It codes for CSARAPGQGFAPLHF.

This clonotype was recorded at least ten times. The chain links TRBV6-2 or TRBV6-3 to TRBJ2-5; no firm D call. V lost 2 bases and J lost 4, with 5 bases in between. Germline assignment: CDR1 MNHEY and CDR2 SVGEGT. The CDR3 loop spans 12 amino acids. CDR3 protein: CASSYPPETQYF. The CDR3 DNA reads as TGTGCCAGCAGTTACCCCCCAGAGACCCAGTACTTC.

Points on this clonotype: With a much larger clone just one base away, this may be a read error. The chain carries TRBV29-1 and TRBJ1-2; 8 positions agree with TRBD1. J was trimmed by 3 bases and V by 6 bases; bases with no gene match: 9. There are 14 residues in the CDR3. Germline V gene data show CDR1 as SQVTM and CDR2 as ANQGSEA. CDR3: CSVLGQGEDYGYTF. DNA for the CDR3: TGCAGCGTCTTAGGACAGGGTGAGGACTATGGCTACACCTTC.

The genes are TRBV19 and TRBJ1-5; no reliable D call. The germline V and J ends were trimmed by 1 base and 6 bases, with 4 bases remaining between them. The CDR3 extends over 12 amino acids. Germline V gene lookup returns CDR1 LNHDA and CDR2 SQIVND (reference sequence). The CDR3 sequence: CASSIVGQPQHF. The CDR3 DNA follows: TGTGCCAGTAGTATAGTTGGTCAGCCCCAGCATTTT.

This clonotype was recorded many times. The genes are TRBV12-3 or TRBV12-4 and TRBJ2-3; either TRBD1 or TRBD2 may fit D (5 bases each). The V and J ends lost 3 bases and 3 bases respectively, with 10 bases between them. This CDR3 has 14 amino acids. The CDR3 DNA sequence: TGTGCCAGCAGTTTGGGGACGCAGACAGATACGCAGTATTTT. This translates into CASSLGTQTDTQYF.

This chain joins TRBV20-1 and TRBJ1-2; a weak D match, TRBD1 (6 bases). Germline loops: CDR1 DFQATT, CDR2 SNEGSKA (reference sequence). V was clipped by 3 bases and J by 4 bases, with 12 bases between them. CDR3 size: 13 residues. The CDR3 DNA reads as TGCAGTGCTAGCACAGGGCGCGGCTATGGCTACACCTTC. It codes for CSASTGRGYGYTF.

In its sample, this clonotype was seen a few times. The chain is built from TRBV9 and TRBJ1-5; D is possibly TRBD1 (5 bases). The V and J ends lost 3 bases and 3 bases respectively, with 10 bases between them. The CDR3 length is 14 residues. Germline loops: CDR1 SGDLS, CDR2 YYNGEE. The CDR3 here is CASSEAGLNQPQHF. The CDR3 nucleotides read TGTGCCAGCAGCGAGGCAGGGCTCAATCAGCCCCAGCATTTT.

This clonotype was seen a few times. V usage is TRBV20-1 and J usage is TRBJ2-7; D gene unclear. Germline CDR1 reads DFQATT; CDR2 reads SNEGSKA (reference sequence). The CDR3 loop spans 14 amino acids. V shed 6 bases and J shed 0 bases, with 15 bases lying between them. The CDR3 spells CSANPGYISYEQYF. The CDR3 region has the DNA TGCAGTGCCAACCCGGGCTACATCTCCTACGAGCAGTACTTC.

The chain employs TRBV5-6 and TRBJ2-1; TRBD2 matches at 14 bases. V dropped 0 bases and J dropped 13; count of bases not matched to a gene: 3. The CDR3 runs 14 residues. Germline V lookup: CDR1 SGHDT, CDR2 YYEEEE. The CDR3 is CASSLGLAGGSQFF. DNA of the CDR3: TGTGCCAGCAGCTTGGGACTAGCGGGGGGGTCCCAGTTCTTC.